Following are 4 T cell receptor beta chains from one sample sequenced in a study of cytomegalovirus exposure and HLA in healthy donors. Primers for the PCR totalled 60 Vbeta and 13 Jbeta. Sequenced by immunoSEQ multiplex PCR; TCRdb stores in-frame clones only, minus some. Among about 170,000 clones listed, around 84% were seen once. The source material was PBMCs. Source of these receptors: a man aged 25 to 40 in good health and CMV-seropositive.

The chain has TRBV25-1 and TRBJ1-4; D is unresolved. From germline, CDR1 is MGHDK and CDR2 SYGVNS. The CDR3 consists of 15 residues. Trimming removed 6 bases at V and 4 bases at J, with 15 bases between. Written as DNA, the CDR3 is TGTGCCAGCAGCCAGACGGTAGCTATTAATGAAAAACTGTTTTTT. It translates to CASSQTVAINEKLFF.

This rearrangement joins TRBV2 to TRBJ2-5; possible D gene TRBD1, 5 bases. The CDR3 extends over 14 amino acids. Per germline, CDR1 SNHLY and CDR2 FYNNEI. With 8 bases removed from V and 0 bases from J, the gap between germline ends came to 13 bases. The CDR3 bases are TGTGCCAGCGGTACGAGACAGAACCAAGAGACCCAGTACTTC. It translates to CASGTRQNQETQYF. Filled out from reference TRBV2 and TRBJ2-5, the complete variable domain reads EPEVTQTPSHQVTQMGQEVILRCVPISNHLYFYWYRQILGQKVEFLVSFYNNEISEKSEIFDDQFSVERPDGSNFTLKIRSTKLEDSAMYFCASGTRQNQETQYFGPGTRLLVL.

V and J are TRBV5-1 and TRBJ2-6; D gene uncertain. Trimming stripped 4 bases from V and 0 bases from J, with 17 bases between. Looked up from germline, CDR1 is SGHRS and CDR2 is YFSETQ. The CDR3 has 18 amino acids. CDR3 sequence (DNA): TGCGCCAGCAGCCAGATTTCCCTCCTCAGCTCTGGGGCCAACGTCCTGACTTTC. Translated, it gives CASSQISLLSSGANVLTF.

The chain carries TRBV19 and TRBJ2-2, with TRBD2 identical over 7 bases. This CDR3 region has 15 residues. V was pared by 5 bases and J by 5 bases, with 8 bases of the junction left unmatched. Germline CDR1 is LNHDA and CDR2 is SQIVND (reference sequence). CDR3 nucleotide sequence: TGTGCCAGTAGTTCCCGGTGGGAGGGGACCGGGGAGCTGTTTTTT. It yields the protein CASSSRWEGTGELFF. Based on the CDR3 plus reference TRBV19 and TRBJ2-2, the full variable domain is DGGITQSPKYLFRKEGQNVTLSCEQNLNHDAMYWYRQDPGQGLRLIYYSQIVNDFQKGDIAEGYSVSREKKESFPLTVTSAQKNPTAFYLCASSSRWEGTGELFFGEGSRLTVL.